The entry that follows covers one T cell receptor beta chain sequence. The record originates from a study of blood T cell repertoires in COVID-19. Study-wide context: There were acute and convalescent COVID-19 samples, and they came from the United States, Italy and Spain.

Original methodology: Reference gene primer amplification in the assay estimated nucleated cell counts. TCRdb's table, derived via immunoSEQ multiplex PCR, lists solely in-frame clones and lacks some. The D gene and trimming were derived from the DNA, and the V and J assignments and clone size from that table. The sample lists about 300,000 clones; around nine tenths were seen once. Germline lookup yields CDR1 MDHEN and CDR2 SYDVKM. Germline trimming cut 5 bases from V and 8 bases from J; bases unmatched to any gene: 3. The CDR3 totals 13 residues. The receptor's source is a man aged 65 to 79 with acute or convalescent COVID-19. Sequences were obtained from peripheral blood. The rearrangement links TRBV28 to TRBJ1-2; 12 bases match TRBD1. The CDR3 protein is CASSLGTGGGYTF. The CDR3 region has the DNA TGTGCCAGCAGTCTCGGGACAGGGGGCGGCTACACCTTC.